This T cell receptor beta chain emerged from a study of T cells after yellow fever vaccination. Germline V gene data show CDR1 as LGHDT and CDR2 as YNNKEL (reference sequence). V lost 2 bases, J lost 0 bases, and 3 bases lay in between. This CDR3 has 13 amino acids. Template-switching 5'RACE yielded the TCR cDNA; a universal primer site and UMIs were added in the process. Each CDR3 protein gets one entry after TCRdb re-called the 5' RACE reads with MiXCR. The sample has 610,000 or so distinct CDR3 sequences; about 12% are singletons. This TCR came from a man aged 25-40 years who received the YFV17D yellow fever vaccine. The chain uses TRBV3-1 and TRBJ2-3; D call uncertain. Sequences were derived from PBMCs, sampled on the day of the yellow fever booster vaccination. The CDR3 region is CASSQWSTDTQYF. In DNA form, the CDR3 reads TGTGCCAGCAGCCAATGGAGCACAGATACGCAGTATTTT.